This is a list of T cell receptor beta chains from one sample in a study of T-cell memory formation after mild COVID-19. A single record per CDR3 protein comes from TCRdb applying MiXCR to the 5' RACE reads. The data show roughly 150,000 distinct CDR3 sequences, 11% to 15% seen once. Sequencing input: PBMCs or a T cell subset sorted from them (not recorded which). The receptors stem from an adult woman who had mild COVID-19 (a few samples of this study predate the infection). Cell type and time point are not known. The CDR3 runs from the conserved cysteine through the conserved F or W. Fields, in order: D gene, V gene, clone size, J gene, CDR3 protein, CDR3 DNA. A D gene is named only where the DNA matches it firmly. Clone size is shown for a subset of rows, as once, few, many or a class of expanded clone.

D: TRBD2; V: TRBV5-1; size: few; J: TRBJ2-1; CDR3: CASSLGLDEFF; DNA: TGCGCCAGCAGCTTAGGACTAGATGAGTTCTTC
D: -; V: TRBV12-3/TRBV12-4; size: few; J: TRBJ1-1; CDR3: CASSLAWVKNTEAFF; DNA: TGTGCCAGCAGTTTAGCGTGGGTCAAGAACACTGAAGCTTTCTTT
D: -; V: TRBV5-5; size: many; J: TRBJ2-5; CDR3: CASSLEGQETQYF; DNA: TGTGCCAGCAGCTTGGAGGGCCAAGAGACCCAGTACTTC
D: TRBD2; V: TRBV7-6; size: few; J: TRBJ2-3; CDR3: CASSFAGTSGGTDTQYF; DNA: TGTGCCAGCAGCTTCGCCGGGACTAGCGGCGGCACAGATACGCAGTATTTT
D: -; V: TRBV6-5; size: few; J: TRBJ1-2; CDR3: CASSLDRFYGYNF; DNA: TGTGCCAGCAGCCTTGACAGGTTCTATGGCTACAACTTC
D: -; V: TRBV6-5; size: -; J: TRBJ1-2; CDR3: CASSYSIGRGEYYGYTF; DNA: TGTGCCAGCAGTTACTCCATTGGGCGGGGAGAGTACTATGGCTACACCTTC
D: -; V: TRBV12-3/TRBV12-4; size: few; J: TRBJ1-5; CDR3: CASRESMGNQPQHF; DNA: TGTGCCAGCAGAGAATCCATGGGCAATCAGCCCCAGCATTTT
D: -; V: TRBV20-1; size: few; J: TRBJ2-1; CDR3: CSARDRDSYNEQFF; DNA: TGCAGTGCTAGAGACCGGGACTCGTACAATGAGCAGTTCTTC
D: -; V: TRBV7-2; size: -; J: TRBJ1-1; CDR3: CASSLQGTTEAFF; DNA: TGTGCCAGCAGCTTGCAGGGGACCACTGAAGCTTTCTTT
D: -; V: TRBV6-4; size: few; J: TRBJ2-1; CDR3: CASRNVTLCSYNEQFF; DNA: TGTGCCAGCAGAAACGTTACACTTTGCTCCTACAATGAGCAGTTCTTC
D: -; V: TRBV7-2; size: few; J: TRBJ2-5; CDR3: CASSSLETQYF; DNA: TGTGCCAGCAGCTCCCTGGAGACCCAGTACTTC
D: -; V: TRBV4-3; size: many; J: TRBJ2-7; CDR3: CASSRSLRSDEQYF; DNA: TGCGCCAGCAGCCGAAGTCTAAGAAGCGACGAGCAGTACTTC
D: TRBD1; V: TRBV9; size: few; J: TRBJ1-2; CDR3: CASSVLTGSYGYTF; DNA: TGTGCCAGCAGCGTATTGACAGGGTCCTATGGCTACACCTTC
D: -; V: TRBV7-9; size: few; J: TRBJ2-3; CDR3: CASGISRAAGTDTQYF; DNA: TGTGCCAGCGGAATCTCCCGAGCGGCGGGCACAGATACGCAGTATTTT
D: TRBD1; V: TRBV9; size: -; J: TRBJ1-1; CDR3: CASSPRTGYTEAFF; DNA: TGTGCCAGCAGCCCCCGGACAGGATACACTGAAGCTTTCTTT
D: -; V: TRBV6-6; size: few; J: TRBJ2-7; CDR3: CASSWSDSSYEQYF; DNA: TGTGCCAGCAGTTGGTCGGACAGCTCCTACGAGCAGTACTTC
D: -; V: TRBV7-3; size: -; J: TRBJ1-1; CDR3: CASSSHPWGGAFF; DNA: TGTGCCAGCAGCTCCCACCCGTGGGGGGGAGCTTTCTTT
D: -; V: TRBV7-9; size: -; J: TRBJ1-1; CDR3: CASSFYADTEAFF; DNA: TGTGCCAGCAGCTTTTACGCGGACACTGAAGCTTTCTTT
D: TRBD2; V: TRBV2; size: -; J: TRBJ2-5; CDR3: CASSEAGLAGPQETQYF; DNA: TGTGCCAGCAGTGAAGCAGGGCTAGCGGGGCCGCAAGAGACCCAGTACTTC
D: TRBD1; V: TRBV4-2; size: few; J: TRBJ2-7; CDR3: CASSPSRTGASYEQYF; DNA: TGTGCCAGCAGCCCTTCTAGGACAGGGGCTTCCTACGAGCAGTACTTC
D: TRBD1; V: TRBV7-9; size: few; J: TRBJ1-2; CDR3: CASSSGDRGYYGYTF; DNA: TGTGCCAGCAGCTCCGGAGACAGGGGATACTATGGCTACACCTTC
D: -; V: TRBV6-2/TRBV6-3; size: -; J: TRBJ2-7; CDR3: CASSYSSAEQYF; DNA: TGTGCCAGCAGTTACTCGTCTGCCGAGCAGTACTTC
D: -; V: TRBV11-2; size: few; J: TRBJ1-1; CDR3: CASSLVPPEAFF; DNA: TGTGCCAGCAGCTTAGTTCCCCCTGAAGCTTTCTTT
D: TRBD2; V: TRBV5-6; size: few; J: TRBJ2-7; CDR3: CASSLPGLAGAEQYF; DNA: TGTGCCAGCAGCTTACCGGGACTAGCGGGAGCCGAGCAGTACTTC
D: TRBD1; V: TRBV2; size: -; J: TRBJ1-1; CDR3: CASRDDRDGTEAFF; DNA: TGTGCCAGCAGAGACGACAGGGATGGAACTGAAGCTTTCTTT
D: -; V: TRBV27; size: -; J: TRBJ2-7; CDR3: CASSSPANEQYF; DNA: TGTGCCAGCAGTTCACCAGCAAACGAGCAGTACTTC
D: -; V: TRBV13; size: many; J: TRBJ2-3; CDR3: CASSLAETDTQYF; DNA: TGTGCCAGCAGCTTAGCCGAAACAGATACGCAGTATTTT
D: TRBD1; V: TRBV29-1; size: -; J: TRBJ2-5; CDR3: CSVGQGQETQYF; DNA: TGCAGCGTCGGACAGGGCCAAGAGACCCAGTACTTC
D: TRBD2; V: TRBV7-9; size: -; J: TRBJ2-6; CDR3: CASSPRVSGGPSGANVLTF; DNA: TGTGCCAGCAGCCCTAGGGTCAGCGGGGGGCCCTCTGGGGCCAACGTCCTGACTTTC
D: TRBD2; V: TRBV5-1; size: -; J: TRBJ2-3; CDR3: CASSLEASGGGTQYF; DNA: TGCGCCAGCAGCTTGGAGGCTAGCGGGGGTGGTACGCAGTATTTT
D: -; V: TRBV19; size: few; J: TRBJ2-2; CDR3: CASKGYTGELFF; DNA: TGTGCCAGCAAGGGGTACACCGGGGAGCTGTTTTTT
D: TRBD2; V: TRBV4-2; size: -; J: TRBJ2-1; CDR3: CASSQDGTSGRDEQFF; DNA: TGTGCCAGCAGCCAAGATGGGACTAGCGGGAGGGATGAGCAGTTCTTC
D: -; V: TRBV9; size: -; J: TRBJ1-1; CDR3: CASSLQGNTEAFF; DNA: TGTGCCAGCAGCCTCCAGGGGAACACTGAAGCTTTCTTT